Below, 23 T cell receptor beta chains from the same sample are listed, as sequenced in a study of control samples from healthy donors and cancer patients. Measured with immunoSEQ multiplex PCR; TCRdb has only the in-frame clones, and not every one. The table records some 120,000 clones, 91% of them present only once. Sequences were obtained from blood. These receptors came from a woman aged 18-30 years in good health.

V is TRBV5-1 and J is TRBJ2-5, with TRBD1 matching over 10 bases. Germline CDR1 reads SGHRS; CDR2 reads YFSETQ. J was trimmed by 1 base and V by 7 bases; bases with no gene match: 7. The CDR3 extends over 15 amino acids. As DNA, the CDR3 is TGCGCCAGCGGGAGACAGGGGGCGGTCCAAGAGACCCAGTACTTC. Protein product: CASGRQGAVQETQYF.

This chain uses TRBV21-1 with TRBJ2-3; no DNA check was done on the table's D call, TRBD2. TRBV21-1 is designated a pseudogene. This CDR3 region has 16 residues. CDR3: CASSKLERGGPDTQYF. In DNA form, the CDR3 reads TGTGCCAGCAGCAAACTCGAGCGGGGGGGCCCAGATACGCAGTATTTT.

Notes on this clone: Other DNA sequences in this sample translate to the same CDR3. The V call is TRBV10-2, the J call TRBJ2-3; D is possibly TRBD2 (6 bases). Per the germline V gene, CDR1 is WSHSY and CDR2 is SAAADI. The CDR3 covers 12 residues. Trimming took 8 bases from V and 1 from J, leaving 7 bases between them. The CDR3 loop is CASSGGTDTQYF. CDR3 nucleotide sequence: TGCGCCAGCTCGGGAGGCACAGATACGCAGTATTTT.

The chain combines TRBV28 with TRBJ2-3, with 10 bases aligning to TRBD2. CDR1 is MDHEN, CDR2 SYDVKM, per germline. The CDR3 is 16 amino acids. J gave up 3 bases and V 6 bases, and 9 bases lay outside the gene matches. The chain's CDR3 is CASRTTSGRGTDTQYF. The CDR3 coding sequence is TGTGCCAGCAGGACTACAAGCGGGAGGGGTACAGATACGCAGTATTTT.

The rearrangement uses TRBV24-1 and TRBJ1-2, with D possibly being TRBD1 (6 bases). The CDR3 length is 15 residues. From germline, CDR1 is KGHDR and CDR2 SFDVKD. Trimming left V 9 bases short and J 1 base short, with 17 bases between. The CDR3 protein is CATSGPGQDNYGYTF. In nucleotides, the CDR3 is TGTGCCACCTCGGGTCCGGGACAAGATAACTATGGCTACACCTTC.

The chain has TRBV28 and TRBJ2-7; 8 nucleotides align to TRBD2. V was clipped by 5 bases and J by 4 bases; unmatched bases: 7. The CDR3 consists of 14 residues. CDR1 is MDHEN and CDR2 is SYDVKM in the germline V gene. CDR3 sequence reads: CASSGTGGGYEQYF. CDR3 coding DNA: TGTGCCAGCAGTGGGACGGGCGGGGGGTACGAGCAGTACTTC.

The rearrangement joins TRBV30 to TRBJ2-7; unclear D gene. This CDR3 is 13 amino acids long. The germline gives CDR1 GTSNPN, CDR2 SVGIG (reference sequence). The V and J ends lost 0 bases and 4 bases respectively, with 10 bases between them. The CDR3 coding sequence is TGTGCCTGGAGTGTGAATAGTATATACGAGCAGTACTTC. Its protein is CAWSVNSIYEQYF.

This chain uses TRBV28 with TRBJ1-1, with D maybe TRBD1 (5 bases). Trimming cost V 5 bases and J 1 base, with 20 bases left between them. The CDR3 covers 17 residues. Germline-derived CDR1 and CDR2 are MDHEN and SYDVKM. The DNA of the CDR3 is TGTGCCAGCAGTGTTAAGTCCTGGGGACGGAGGAACACTGAAGCTTTCTTT. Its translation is CASSVKSWGRRNTEAFF.

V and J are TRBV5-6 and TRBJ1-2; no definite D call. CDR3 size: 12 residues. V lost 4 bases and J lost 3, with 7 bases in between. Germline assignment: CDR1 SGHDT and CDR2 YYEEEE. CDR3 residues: CASSSGDYGYTF. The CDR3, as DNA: TGTGCCAGCAGCAGCGGTGACTATGGCTACACCTTC.

The CDR3 sequence: CASSTPGLLSGNTIYF. Here the CDR3 DNA reads TGTGCCAGCTCCACTCCCGGACTGCTCTCTGGAAACACCATATATTTT. The chain employs TRBV28 and TRBJ1-3; D gene unclear. The CDR3 extends over 16 amino acids. Trimming shortened V by 8 bases and J by 0 bases, and 17 bases separated the two germline ends. CDR1 and CDR2 from the germline V gene are MDHEN and SYDVKM.

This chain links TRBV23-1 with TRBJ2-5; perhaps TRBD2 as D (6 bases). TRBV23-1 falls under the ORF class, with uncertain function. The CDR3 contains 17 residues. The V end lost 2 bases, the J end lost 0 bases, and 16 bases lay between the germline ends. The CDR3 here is CASSQRNGGWYQETQYF. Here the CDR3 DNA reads TGCGCCAGCAGTCAAAGAAATGGAGGGTGGTACCAAGAGACCCAGTACTTC.

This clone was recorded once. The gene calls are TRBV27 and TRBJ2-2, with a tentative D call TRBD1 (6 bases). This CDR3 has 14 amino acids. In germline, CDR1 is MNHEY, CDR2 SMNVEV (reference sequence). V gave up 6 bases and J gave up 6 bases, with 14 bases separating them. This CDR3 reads CASRKADRPGELFF. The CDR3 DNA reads TGTGCCAGCAGGAAAGCAGACAGGCCCGGGGAGCTGTTTTTT.

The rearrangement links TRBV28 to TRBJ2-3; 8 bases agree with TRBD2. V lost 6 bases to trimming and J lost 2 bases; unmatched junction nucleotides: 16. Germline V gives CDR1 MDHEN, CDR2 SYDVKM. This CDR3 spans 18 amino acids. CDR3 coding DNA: TGTGCCAGCAGCACGGCACTTATCATAGCGGGATACACAGATACGCAGTATTTT. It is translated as CASSTALIIAGYTDTQYF.

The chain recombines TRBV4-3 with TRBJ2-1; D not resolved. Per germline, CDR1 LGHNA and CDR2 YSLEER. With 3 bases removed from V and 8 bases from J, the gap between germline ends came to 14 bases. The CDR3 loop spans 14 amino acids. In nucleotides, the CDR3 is TGCGCCAGCAGCCAGGATGCGTTGGGCGATGAGCAGTTCTTC. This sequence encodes CASSQDALGDEQFF.

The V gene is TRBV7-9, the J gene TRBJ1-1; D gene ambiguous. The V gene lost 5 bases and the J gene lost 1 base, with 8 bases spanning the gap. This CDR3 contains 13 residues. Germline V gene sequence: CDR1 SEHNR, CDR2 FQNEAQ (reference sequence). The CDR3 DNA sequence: TGTGCCAGCAGCCCACACGGGAACACTGAAGCTTTCTTT. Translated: CASSPHGNTEAFF.

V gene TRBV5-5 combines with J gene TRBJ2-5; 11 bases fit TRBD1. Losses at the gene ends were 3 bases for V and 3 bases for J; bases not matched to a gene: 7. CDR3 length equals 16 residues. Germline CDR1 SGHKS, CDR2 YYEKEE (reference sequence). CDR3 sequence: CASSYVPGQGEETQYF. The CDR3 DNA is TGTGCCAGCAGCTACGTACCGGGACAGGGGGAAGAGACCCAGTACTTC.

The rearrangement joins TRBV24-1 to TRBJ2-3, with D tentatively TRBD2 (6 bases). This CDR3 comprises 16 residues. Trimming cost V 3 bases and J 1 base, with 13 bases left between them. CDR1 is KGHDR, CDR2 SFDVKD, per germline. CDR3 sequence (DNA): TGTGCCACCAGTGATCCGTACGGGGAGGGCACAGATACGCAGTATTTT. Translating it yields CATSDPYGEGTDTQYF.

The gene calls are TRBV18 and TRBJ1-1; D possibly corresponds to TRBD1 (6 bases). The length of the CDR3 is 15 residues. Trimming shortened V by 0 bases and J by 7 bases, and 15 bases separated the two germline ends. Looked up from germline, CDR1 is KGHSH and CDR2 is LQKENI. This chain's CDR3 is CASSPPMKGGDEAFF. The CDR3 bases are TGTGCCAGCTCACCACCTATGAAGGGGGGTGATGAAGCTTTCTTT.

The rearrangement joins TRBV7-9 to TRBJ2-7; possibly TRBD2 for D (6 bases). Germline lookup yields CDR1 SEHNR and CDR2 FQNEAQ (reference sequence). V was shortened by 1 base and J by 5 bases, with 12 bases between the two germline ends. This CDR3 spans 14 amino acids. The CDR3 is CASSLVSTGDEQYF. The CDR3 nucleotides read TGTGCCAGCAGCTTAGTCTCCACGGGAGACGAGCAGTACTTC.

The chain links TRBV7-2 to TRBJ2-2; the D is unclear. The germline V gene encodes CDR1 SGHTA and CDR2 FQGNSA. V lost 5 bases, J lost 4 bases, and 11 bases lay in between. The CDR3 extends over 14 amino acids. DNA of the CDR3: TGTGCCAGCAGCCTTTACCACGCCACCGGGGAGCTGTTTTTT. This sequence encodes CASSLYHATGELFF.

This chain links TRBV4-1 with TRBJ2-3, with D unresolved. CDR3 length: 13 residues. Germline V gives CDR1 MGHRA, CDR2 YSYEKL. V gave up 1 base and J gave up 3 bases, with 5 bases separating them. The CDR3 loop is CASSQGQTDTQYF. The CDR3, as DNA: TGCGCCAGCAGCCAAGGTCAGACAGATACGCAGTATTTT.

CDR3 sequence: CASSLARGTGLYQETQYF. CDR3 nucleotide sequence: TGTGCCAGCAGTTTAGCCCGCGGGACAGGGCTGTACCAAGAGACCCAGTACTTC. V and J are TRBV28 and TRBJ2-5; 9 bases align to TRBD1. The V gene's germline CDR1 is MDHEN and CDR2 SYDVKM. The CDR3 consists of 18 residues. Losses at the gene ends were 2 bases for V and 0 bases for J; bases not matched to a gene: 10.

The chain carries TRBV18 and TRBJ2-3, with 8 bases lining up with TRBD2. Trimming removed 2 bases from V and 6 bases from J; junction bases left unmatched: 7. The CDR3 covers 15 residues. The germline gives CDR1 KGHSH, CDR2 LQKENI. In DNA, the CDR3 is TGTGCCAGCTCACCAGAGGCGGGGGGAAAGGATACGCAGTATTTT. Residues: CASSPEAGGKDTQYF.